Listed below are T cell receptor beta chains from one sample, sequenced in a study of T cell responses to AZD1222 COVID-19 vaccine. Assay used: immunoSEQ multiplex PCR; TCRdb lists only in-frame clones, some missing. In the table there are roughly 110,000 clones, 92% of which are singletons. The source was peripheral blood, collected 28 days after the second AZD1222 dose. The receptors originated from an adult who received the AZD1222 COVID-19 vaccine. The CDR3 runs from the conserved cysteine through the conserved F or W. A D gene is named only where the DNA matches it firmly. Size is omitted from some rows. Given values are once, few, many or a class for expanded clones.

CDR3 protein	CDR3 DNA	V gene	J gene	clone size	D gene
CAISEAGGSYNEQFF	TGTGCCATCAGTGAGGCGGGGGGGTCCTACAATGAGCAGTTCTTC	TRBV10-3	TRBJ2-1	.	TRBD2
CASRTSRKTYNEQFF	TGTGCCAGTAGGACTAGCCGAAAGACCTACAATGAGCAGTTCTTC	TRBV28	TRBJ2-1	.	TRBD2
CASSLEQGGTGELFF	TGTGCCAGCAGCTTAGAACAGGGAGGGACCGGGGAGCTGTTTTTT	TRBV7-7	TRBJ2-2	.	.
CASSVTDTQYF	TGCGCCAGCAGCGTCACAGATACGCAGTATTTT	TRBV5-1	TRBJ2-3	.	.
CASSSTGNTEAFF	TGTGCCAGCAGTTCGACAGGGAACACTGAAGCTTTCTTT	TRBV12-3/TRBV12-4	TRBJ1-1	.	.
CASSLATRTSPLHF	TGTGCCAGCAGCTTAGCCACGCGGACTTCACCCCTCCACTTT	TRBV7-8	TRBJ1-6	.	.
CASSLWTAGDEKLFF	TGCGCCAGCAGCTTGTGGACAGCGGGAGATGAAAAACTGTTTTTT	TRBV5-1	TRBJ1-4	.	.
CASSQERSVGGDGGYGYTF	TGCGCCAGCAGCCAAGAAAGGTCCGTGGGAGGGGATGGGGGCTATGGCTACACCTTC	TRBV4-1	TRBJ1-2	.	.
CASRGGPEGTEAFF	TGTGCCAGCCGCGGGGGTCCTGAGGGCACTGAAGCTTTCTTT	TRBV19	TRBJ1-1	.	.
CATSDPVQSYTF	TGTGCCACCAGTGATCCCGTTCAATCCTACACCTTC	TRBV24-1	TRBJ1-2	.	.
CASSGGGITGNEQFF	TGTGCCAGCAGCGGGGGGGGCATTACAGGGAATGAGCAGTTCTTC	TRBV5-5	TRBJ2-1	once	.
CASSKQETQYF	TGTGCCAGCAGCAAACAAGAGACCCAGTACTTC	TRBV21-1	TRBJ2-5	.	.
CASSLWLGQGNTIYF	TGTGCCAGCAGCTTATGGCTCGGGCAGGGAAACACCATATATTTT	TRBV7-2	TRBJ1-3	.	.
CASSYLGNSEAFF	TGTGCCAGCAGTTACTTGGGGAACAGTGAAGCTTTCTTT	TRBV6-5	TRBJ1-1	.	.
CASSLGGRTDTQYF	TGCGCCAGCAGCTTGGGGGGCAGAACTGATACGCAGTATTTT	TRBV5-1	TRBJ2-3	.	.
CSVGQDRNEKLFF	TGCAGCGTTGGACAGGACCGAAATGAAAAACTGTTTTTT	TRBV29-1	TRBJ1-4	once	.